A selection of T cell receptor beta chains follows, all from one sample in a study of yellow fever vaccine responses in identical twins. From the RT-PCR reads, TCRdb called clonotypes with MiXCR, one entry per CDR3 protein. The table includes about 4,500 distinct CDR3 sequences, around 86% detected once. This specimen consisted of T cells from blood (PBMCs), unsorted or a sorted subset (not recorded which), obtained before or after yellow fever vaccination (not recorded which). Receptors originate from a woman in her late teens or twenties who received the yellow fever vaccine. The CDR3 runs from the conserved cysteine through the conserved F or W. A D gene is named only where the DNA matches it firmly. Where a row states a size, it is once, few, many or the class of an expanded clone; other rows omit it.

D | size | J | V | CDR3 | DNA
NA | NA | TRBJ1-1 | TRBV7-6 | CASSPGGSESTEAFF | TGTGCCAGCAGCCCCGGGGGGTCAGAGAGCACTGAAGCTTTCTTT
TRBD2 | NA | TRBJ2-2 | TRBV4-3 | CASSQDPAGEDTGELFF | TGCGCCAGCAGCCAAGATCCAGCGGGAGAGGACACCGGGGAGCTGTTTTTT
NA | few | TRBJ2-5 | TRBV6-2/TRBV6-3 | CASSYRGTAWETQYF | TGTGCCAGCAGTTACCGCGGGACAGCTTGGGAGACCCAGTACTTC
NA | NA | TRBJ1-1 | TRBV7-2 | CASSSTRYDEAFF | TGTGCCAGCAGCTCTACCCGATACGATGAAGCTTTCTTT
NA | NA | TRBJ1-2 | TRBV2 | CASRGRGQRGYGYTF | TGTGCCAGCAGGGGGCGCGGCCAACGGGGCTATGGCTACACCTTC
NA | few | TRBJ2-1 | TRBV29-1 | CSVSRFSYNEQFF | TGCAGCGTTAGTCGATTCTCCTACAATGAGCAGTTCTTC
NA | NA | TRBJ2-7 | TRBV12-3/TRBV12-4 | CASSSEWGGQARYEQYF | TGTGCCAGCAGTTCAGAATGGGGGGGACAGGCGAGATACGAGCAGTACTTC
NA | NA | TRBJ1-2 | TRBV23-1 | CASSQSGTVNYGYTF | TGCGCCAGCAGTCAATCGGGGACGGTGAACTATGGCTACACCTTC
NA | NA | TRBJ1-5 | TRBV28 | CASSLVTLNQPQHF | TGTGCCAGCAGTTTAGTGACACTTAATCAGCCCCAGCATTTT
NA | NA | TRBJ2-5 | TRBV11-1 | CASSLNQETQYF | TGTGCCAGCAGCCTTAACCAAGAGACCCAGTACTTC
TRBD1 | NA | TRBJ1-2 | TRBV18 | CASSPESGQAYGYTF | TGTGCCAGCTCACCGGAATCGGGACAGGCGTACGGCTACACCTTC
NA | once | TRBJ2-1 | TRBV5-1 | CASSLDGVSYNEQFF | TGCGCCAGCAGCTTGGACGGGGTCTCCTACAATGAGCAGTTCTTC
NA | NA | TRBJ2-1 | TRBV12-3/TRBV12-4 | CASQILGGPYNEQFF | TGTGCCAGCCAGATTCTTGGGGGGCCCTACAATGAGCAGTTCTTC
NA | NA | TRBJ2-7 | TRBV27 | CASSLGFRGTFYEQYF | TGTGCCAGCAGTTTGGGATTTCGGGGGACCTTCTACGAGCAGTACTTC
TRBD1 | few | TRBJ1-2 | TRBV11-2 | CASSLELGQATGYGYTF | TGTGCCAGCAGCTTAGAACTCGGACAGGCAACGGGCTATGGCTACACCTTC
NA | NA | TRBJ2-1 | TRBV29-1 | CSVAPYNEQFF | TGCAGCGTTGCGCCCTACAATGAGCAGTTCTTC
NA | NA | TRBJ2-3 | TRBV4-2 | CASSQDGSSVATDTQYF | TGTGCCAGCAGCCAAGATGGTTCTAGCGTTGCCACAGATACGCAGTATTTT
NA | NA | TRBJ2-7 | TRBV11-3 | CASSLYLGPYEQYF | TGTGCCAGCAGCTTATACCTTGGCCCCTACGAGCAGTACTTC
TRBD2 | NA | TRBJ2-5 | TRBV20-1 | CSAEPGTRETQYF | TGCAGTGCGGAACCCGGGACTAGGGAGACCCAGTACTTC
TRBD1 | NA | TRBJ2-5 | TRBV10-1 | CASQKEGTGGTQYF | TGCGCCAGCCAAAAAGAGGGAACAGGGGGGACCCAGTACTTC
TRBD1 | NA | TRBJ1-2 | TRBV5-6 | CASSLRDRGPGYTF | TGTGCCAGCAGCTTGCGGGACAGGGGGCCTGGCTACACCTTC
NA | NA | TRBJ2-1 | TRBV15 | CATSRGAGSNEQFF | TGTGCCACCAGCAGAGGGGCAGGGAGCAATGAGCAGTTCTTC
NA | once | TRBJ2-3 | TRBV7-9 | CASRHRPGRGDTQYF | TGTGCCAGCAGACATCGCCCGGGCAGAGGGGATACGCAGTATTTT
TRBD1 | NA | TRBJ1-4 | TRBV12-3/TRBV12-4 | CASSPGQGLEKLFF | TGTGCCAGCAGTCCGGGACAGGGACTGGAAAAACTGTTTTTT
TRBD2 | NA | TRBJ2-2 | TRBV28 | CASIPSGRYSTGELFF | TGTGCCAGCATTCCTAGCGGGAGGTACTCCACCGGGGAGCTGTTTTTT
TRBD2 | NA | TRBJ2-1 | TRBV29-1 | CSVAGLFNEQFF | TGCAGCGTCGCGGGACTATTTAATGAGCAGTTCTTC
NA | NA | TRBJ2-7 | TRBV11-2 | CASSLDGNEQYF | TGTGCCAGCAGCTTGGACGGTAACGAGCAGTACTTC
NA | once | TRBJ2-7 | TRBV28 | CASRYRGSGAYEQYF | TGTGCCAGCAGATACAGGGGTAGCGGGGCCTACGAGCAGTACTTC
NA | NA | TRBJ2-5 | TRBV29-1 | CSVLDGQETQYF | TGCAGCGTTCTTGACGGACAAGAGACCCAGTACTTC
NA | once | TRBJ1-6 | TRBV10-3 | CAISGMGADSPLHF | TGTGCCATCAGTGGTATGGGGGCTGATTCACCCCTCCACTTT
NA | NA | TRBJ1-2 | TRBV7-9 | CTSGDYGYTF | TGTACCTCGGGAGACTATGGCTACACCTTC
NA | NA | TRBJ2-1 | TRBV23-1 | CASSQLNNEQFF | TGCGCCAGCAGTCAACTAAACAATGAGCAGTTCTTC
NA | NA | TRBJ2-7 | TRBV2 | CASSETQGGPYEQYF | TGTGCCAGCAGTGAAACCCAGGGGGGTCCCTACGAGCAGTACTTC
NA | NA | TRBJ2-1 | TRBV3-1 | CASSSIGDEQFF | TGTGCCAGCAGCTCGATCGGGGATGAGCAGTTCTTC
NA | few | TRBJ1-4 | TRBV29-1 | CSVRGVIGTADTNEKLFF | TGCAGCGTCCGAGGGGTGATCGGGACCGCTGATACAAATGAAAAACTGTTTTTT
NA | NA | TRBJ2-4 | TRBV12-3/TRBV12-4 | CASSFPLDIQYF | TGTGCCAGCAGTTTCCCCCTCGACATTCAGTACTTC
NA | NA | TRBJ2-1 | TRBV27 | CASSRLDEQFF | TGTGCCAGCAGTCGACTGGATGAGCAGTTCTTC
TRBD2 | NA | TRBJ2-1 | TRBV12-3/TRBV12-4 | CASSYSGGSYNEQFF | TGTGCCAGCAGCTATAGCGGGGGGTCCTACAATGAGCAGTTCTTC
NA | NA | TRBJ2-5 | TRBV29-1 | CSVVKGWGETQYF | TGCAGCGTTGTAAAGGGGTGGGGAGAGACCCAGTACTTC
NA | NA | TRBJ2-3 | TRBV11-3 | CASTKSQGRDTRYF | TGTGCCAGCACCAAATCCCAGGGGCGAGATACGCGGTATTTT
TRBD2 | NA | TRBJ2-2 | TRBV3-1 | CASSPRAGDTGELFF | TGTGCCAGCAGCCCCCGGGCGGGGGACACCGGGGAGCTGTTTTTT